A selection of T cell receptor beta chains follows, all from one sample in a study of T cells in Graves' hyperthyroidism and ophthalmopathy. TCRdb called the multiplex PCR reads again in MiXCR, with one record for every CDR3 protein. The sample holds 690,000 or so distinct CDR3 sequences, about 19% seen once. Sequencing was done on a sample of blood. These TCRs come from a woman between 50 and 59 years old with Graves' hyperthyroidism that later progressed to Graves' ophthalmopathy. Each CDR3 is given with its conserved first and last residue. D genes are given only for firm matches. A row's size may be missing; if present it is once, few, many or a size class.

d_call j_call v_call clone_size cdr3_nt cdr3_aa
NA TRBJ2-2 TRBV7-2 few TGTGCCAGCAGCTCCCCCACGACGGGACGCGTCACCGGGGAGCTGTTTTTT CASSSPTTGRVTGELFF
NA TRBJ2-1 TRBV27 NA TGTGCCAGCAGTTTATCGGAGGACAGTAACAATGAGCAGTTCTTC CASSLSEDSNNEQFF
TRBD2 TRBJ2-1 TRBV10-1 NA TGCGCCAGTAGTCCGGGGGGGGAACACAATGAGCAGTTCTTC CASSPGGEHNEQFF
TRBD1 TRBJ2-4 TRBV5-1 many TGCGCCAGCAGCTTGGAAGGGACAGTTGTTGTCAAAAACATTCAGTACTTC CASSLEGTVVVKNIQYF
NA TRBJ1-6 TRBV12-3/TRBV12-4 few TGTGCCAGCCGAACAGGGAGATCCTATAATTCACCCCTCCACTTT CASRTGRSYNSPLHF
TRBD1 TRBJ2-2 TRBV11-2 many TGTGCCAGCAGACGGGACAGTAACACCGGGGAGCTGTTTTTT CASRRDSNTGELFF
TRBD1 TRBJ1-2 TRBV19 NA TGTGCCAGTAGTACGACCCGGGACAGCGGATCGGGCTACACCTTC CASSTTRDSGSGYTF
NA TRBJ1-1 TRBV5-1 many TGCGCCAGCAGCAGGAAGGGGGGTGCGCCTGAAGCTTTCTTT CASSRKGGAPEAFF
NA TRBJ1-4 TRBV10-3 NA TGTGCCAGTCACGGGGACATTAATGAAAAACTGTTTTTT CASHGDINEKLFF
TRBD2 TRBJ2-1 TRBV7-8 many TGTGCCAGCAGCCCCGGGGGGGGGAGCTCCTACAATGAGCAGTTCTTC CASSPGGGSSYNEQFF
NA TRBJ2-3 TRBV7-8 few TGTGCCAGCAGCTTTGACCCTTCAGATACGCAGTATTTT CASSFDPSDTQYF
NA TRBJ1-4 TRBV12-3/TRBV12-4 many TGTGCCAGCAGTTTCGGGCAGGTTAATGAAAAACTGTTTTTT CASSFGQVNEKLFF
TRBD2 TRBJ2-1 TRBV15 NA TGTGCCACCAGCAGCTCGACGGCGGGGGGACCCTCAGAGCAGTTCTTC CATSSSTAGGPSEQFF
TRBD1 TRBJ2-1 TRBV7-9 few TGTGCCAGCATGGGGACAGGGGATGGGCTAGCCTACGAGCAGTTCTTC CASMGTGDGLAYEQFF
TRBD2 TRBJ2-5 TRBV2 NA TGTGCCAGCAGCGTAACCCCTAGCGGGGGGGCCCAGACCCAGTACTTC CASSVTPSGGAQTQYF
TRBD1 TRBJ2-7 TRBV5-8 NA TGTGCCAGCAGCCCCCTCCCGGGACAGTACGAGCAGTACTTC CASSPLPGQYEQYF
NA TRBJ2-1 TRBV29-1 few TGCAGCGGGAACAGCCTGGGCAATGAGCAGTTCTTC CSGNSLGNEQFF
NA TRBJ1-1 TRBV6-1 many TGTGCCAGCAAAGGAGTCGGCGGGCCAACTGAAGCTTTCTTT CASKGVGGPTEAFF
NA TRBJ1-1 TRBV19 few TGTGCCAGTAGTCCGTCCTATCTCGAGAACACTGAAGCTTTCTTT CASSPSYLENTEAFF
NA TRBJ1-4 TRBV13 NA TGTGCCAGCAGCGAACGACCCAGGGCGGAAAAACTGTTTTTT CASSERPRAEKLFF
TRBD2 TRBJ2-2 TRBV6-2/TRBV6-3 NA TGTGCCAGCAGTTATTTCGGGACTAGGGGTCCCGGGGAGCTGTTTTTT CASSYFGTRGPGELFF
NA TRBJ1-2 TRBV11-2 many TGTGCCAGCAGCCTTCGCGGGGGGGTAATGCTAGACGACACTGATGGCTACACCTTC CASSLRGGVMLDDTDGYTF
NA TRBJ1-1 TRBV29-1 NA TGCAGCGTTGAGGGGAGGGGGGGCTTAGGGACTGAAGCTTTCTTT CSVEGRGGLGTEAFF
NA TRBJ2-3 TRBV2 many TGTGCCAGCAGTGAAGTCACAGGGGGGGGGGATACGCAGTATTTT CASSEVTGGGDTQYF
NA TRBJ1-1 TRBV5-1 many TGCGCCAGCAGCTTCCAGGGTCTGAACACTGAAGCTTTCTTT CASSFQGLNTEAFF
TRBD2 TRBJ2-3 TRBV7-3 many TGTGCCAGCAGCCCGATAGCGGGGAGACTCACAGATACGCAGTATTTT CASSPIAGRLTDTQYF
NA TRBJ1-5 TRBV29-1 NA TGCAGCGTTGGGGGGGGAAATAGCAATCAGCCCCAGCATTTT CSVGGGNSNQPQHF
NA TRBJ2-1 TRBV20-1 many TGCAGTGCTAGAGGACAGGGAGGATACAATGAGCAGTTCTTC CSARGQGGYNEQFF
NA TRBJ1-2 TRBV6-1 few TGTGCCAGCAGGCCGCACCCCGGGGAGGACACCTTC CASRPHPGEDTF
NA TRBJ1-5 TRBV6-1 few TGTGCCAGCTCTAGGCTTGGTAACAATCAGCCCCAGCATTTT CASSRLGNNQPQHF
NA TRBJ2-1 TRBV2 many TGTGCCAGCACCAAAATGGGGACCAATGAGCAGTTCTTC CASTKMGTNEQFF
NA TRBJ1-1 TRBV14 many TGTGCCAGCAGCCAAGGTGGGAACACTGAAGCTTTCTTT CASSQGGNTEAFF
NA TRBJ2-7 TRBV20-1 few TGCAGTGCTAGAGAGCGCTACAGAGCCTACGAGCAGTACTTC CSARERYRAYEQYF
TRBD2 TRBJ2-1 TRBV9 few TGTGCCAGCAGCGTAGCGGGGGGGTTGAATGAGCAGTTCTTC CASSVAGGLNEQFF
NA TRBJ2-7 TRBV20-1 many TGCAGTGCTGCTCCATACCATAGCTCCTACGAGCAGTACTTC CSAAPYHSSYEQYF
NA TRBJ1-1 TRBV20-1 few TGCAGTGCTAGAGAGGACACGAACACTGAAGCTTTCTTT CSAREDTNTEAFF
TRBD1 TRBJ1-4 TRBV6-5 NA TGTGCCAGCAGTTACGGAATTTACCTCAGGGGGAGAATTGAAAAACTGTTTTTT CASSYGIYLRGRIEKLFF
TRBD1 TRBJ1-2 TRBV24-1 NA TGTGCCACCAGTGGCCCGTCCGGGACAGGCAACCGCTATGGCTACACCTTC CATSGPSGTGNRYGYTF
TRBD1 TRBJ2-4 TRBV5-1 many TGCGCCAGCAGCTGGGACAGGGATATAGCCAAAAACATTCAGTACTTC CASSWDRDIAKNIQYF
TRBD2 TRBJ2-5 TRBV19 NA TGTGCCAGTAGTATAGGAGGTAGCGGGACCCAAGAGACCCAGTACTTC CASSIGGSGTQETQYF
NA TRBJ2-1 TRBV11-3 NA TGTGCCAGCATGGGGTTGGATAATGAGCAGTTCTTC CASMGLDNEQFF
NA TRBJ2-5 TRBV14 many TGTGCCAGCAGCCAATGGATGACAGTACAAGAGACCCAGTACTTC CASSQWMTVQETQYF
NA TRBJ1-2 TRBV12-3/TRBV12-4 many TGTGCCAGCAGTCCCGCCCTCGGTGGTCCAGTTGTTTCGGGCTACACCTTC CASSPALGGPVVSGYTF
TRBD2 TRBJ2-2 TRBV4-1 NA TGCGCCAGCAGGGCTAGCGGGATGAACACCGGGGAGCTGTTTTTT CASRASGMNTGELFF
NA TRBJ1-1 TRBV7-9 many TGTGCCAGCAGCTTAGTTTTGGGGGAGAACACTGAAGCTTTCTTT CASSLVLGENTEAFF
TRBD1 TRBJ1-5 TRBV20-1 few TGCAGTGCTTCGACAGGGTCTAGGCAGCCCCAGCATTTT CSASTGSRQPQHF
NA TRBJ2-2 TRBV9 NA TGTGCCAGCAGCGTAGTAGGTTCAGGCCACACCGGGGAGCTGTTTTTT CASSVVGSGHTGELFF
NA TRBJ2-6 TRBV6-1 many TGTGCCAGCAGTGATCTGGCCAGGGGCTACTCTGGGGCCAACGTCCTGACTTTC CASSDLARGYSGANVLTF
NA TRBJ2-2 TRBV20-1 few TGCAGTGCTATGGACAGTTCGAACACCGGGGAGCTGTTTTTT CSAMDSSNTGELFF